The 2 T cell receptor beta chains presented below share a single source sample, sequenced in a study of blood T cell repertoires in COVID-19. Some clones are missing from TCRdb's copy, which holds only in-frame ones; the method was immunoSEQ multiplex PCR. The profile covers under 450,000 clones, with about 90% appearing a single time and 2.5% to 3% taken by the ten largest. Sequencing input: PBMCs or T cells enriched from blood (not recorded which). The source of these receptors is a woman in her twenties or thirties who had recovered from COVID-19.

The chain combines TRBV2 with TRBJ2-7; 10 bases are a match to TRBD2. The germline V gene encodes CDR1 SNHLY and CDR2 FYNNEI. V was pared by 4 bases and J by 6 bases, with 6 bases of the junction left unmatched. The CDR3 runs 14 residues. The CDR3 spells CASSASSGRSEQYF. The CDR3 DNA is TGTGCCAGCAGTGCCTCTAGCGGGAGATCCGAGCAGTACTTC.

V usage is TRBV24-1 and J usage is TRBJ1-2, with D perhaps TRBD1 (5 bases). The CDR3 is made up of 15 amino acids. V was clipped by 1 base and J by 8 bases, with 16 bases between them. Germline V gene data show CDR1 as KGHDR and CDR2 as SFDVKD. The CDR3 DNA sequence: TGTGCCACCAGTGATTTTAGTGCGGGGGAGCACGGCTACACCTTC. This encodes CATSDFSAGEHGYTF.